This T cell receptor beta chain emerged from a study of blood T cell repertoires in COVID-19 (dated by TCRdb to 2019 to 2021). For the wider study: Collaborator samples came from the United States, Italy and Spain and covered acute and convalescent phases of COVID-19. Where available, HLA class I and class II types were obtained from metadata supplied by the sample provider rather than from assay-based typing. The samples were drawn from two sources: the first 160 participants of the ongoing ImmuneRACE study, and about 1,300 subjects contributed by 6 global collaborators. Sample metadata almost always included a de-identified subject ID, COVID-19 status, age in years and sex. The repertoires were released in a freely available public database meant as a resource for research on the immune response to SARS-CoV-2. The prospective study material was composed of cDNA or gDNA derived from T cells, B-cell-depleted T cells, or PBMCs. The dataset comprised deeply sampled blood TCRbeta repertoires from subjects exposed to, actively infected with, or recovered from COVID-19.

The CDR3 measures 14 amino acids from cysteine to phenylalanine. Only the CDR3 part of the read is kept: 42 bases, read in frame from the first base. CDR1 and CDR2 were assigned from the germline V gene as SGDLS and YYNGEE. V was cut back by 3 bases and J by 0 bases, leaving a gap of 7 bases between them. Study-wide findings and limitations: The amount of clinical and demographic metadata varied by source and participant and was provided uncurated.

The collaborating institutions used their own protocols to collect whole blood in K2EDTA tubes. Collaborator samples were shipped for TCRbeta analysis as frozen whole blood, isolated PBMCs, or DNA extracted from either sample type. The immunoSEQ Assay, a bias-controlled multiplex PCR, was used to amplify TCRbeta CDR3 regions from genomic DNA. The authors' analysis ran thus. Nucleated cell counts per sample were estimated from amplification of reference gene primers within the assay. Sequence reads were collapsed and filtered to measure the absolute abundance of every unique TCRbeta CDR3 rearrangement. For each sample, productive Simpson clonality was calculated by taking the square root of Simpson's diversity index across productive rearrangements. As stored in TCRdb, this immuneACCESS dataset retains in-frame rearrangements with V and J assigned. A fraction of the clones does not appear; measured against another copy, unresolved V genes explain less than half of the discrepancy, and the remainder lacks a known reason. The D gene and trimming were derived from the DNA, and the V and J assignments and clone size from that table. In this sample the table shows under 300,000 clones, 80% to 90% of which occur a single time. Over 3.5% of the sample is taken by the ten largest.

Turning to this clone: Its antigen has not been determined. No clone much larger than this one lies a single base away; base qualities are absent.

The V and J segments used are TRBV9 and TRBJ1-3, with the D gene call left open. This receptor was taken from a woman aged 40 to 50 with acute or convalescent COVID-19. Sample: peripheral blood. The CDR3 in this case is CASSGVDSGNTIYF. The DNA sequence is TGTGCCAGCAGCGGCGTAGACTCTGGAAACACCATATATTTT.